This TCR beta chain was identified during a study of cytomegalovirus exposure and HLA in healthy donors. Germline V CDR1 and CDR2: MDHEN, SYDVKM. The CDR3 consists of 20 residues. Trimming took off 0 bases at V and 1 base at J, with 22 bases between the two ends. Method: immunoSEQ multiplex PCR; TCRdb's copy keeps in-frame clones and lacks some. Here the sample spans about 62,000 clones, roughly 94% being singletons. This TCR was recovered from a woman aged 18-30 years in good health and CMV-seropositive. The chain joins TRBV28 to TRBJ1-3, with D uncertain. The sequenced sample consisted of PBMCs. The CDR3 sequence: CASSLCAGDARTCSGNTIYF. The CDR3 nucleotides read TGTGCCAGCAGTTTATGCGCCGGGGATGCACGAACATGTTCTGGAAACACCATATATTTT.